The text below deals with one T cell receptor beta chain. Assay: immunoSEQ multiplex PCR; the TCRdb copy retains only in-frame clones and omits some. This table has 30,000 to 40,000 clones, roughly 92% appearing once. The time point was: baseline, week 1 (first vaccination visit). The treatment is: pre-vaccination baseline after standard-of-care therapy. V was trimmed by 5 bases and J by 10 bases, leaving 15 bases between them. This CDR3 is built from 12 residues. Germline assignment: CDR1 GTSNPN and CDR2 SVGIG (reference sequence). The record originates from a study of a mutant IDH1 vaccine in newly diagnosed glioma. Study overall: Patients were pretreated with radiotherapy, temozolomide, or both, mostly both.

Sequenced material: PBMCs, taken from a glioma patient treated with radiotherapy, temozolomide or both. This chain uses TRBV30 with TRBJ2-1; tentatively, D is TRBD2 (6 bases). The TCR was taken from a young man with glioma. In nucleotides, the CDR3 is TGTGCCTGGGCCCCGGGACTCCGGGAGCAGTTCTTC. Translating it yields CAWAPGLREQFF.